This paragraph covers one T cell receptor beta chain sequence. The data belong to a study of blood T cell repertoires in COVID-19. The junction had 3 bases not matched to a gene; V was cut back by 11 bases and J by 0 bases. Per the germline V gene, CDR1 is SGHTA and CDR2 is FQGNSA. This CDR3 has 12 residues. Data came from immunoSEQ multiplex PCR; TCRdb stores just in-frame clones and leaves some out. The table records 150,000 to 200,000 clones, 60% to 80% of them present only once. Sequenced: peripheral blood. This chain connects TRBV7-2 to TRBJ1-1; the match to TRBD1 covers 7 bases. This sequence originates from a man between 65 and 79 years old with acute or convalescent COVID-19. DNA of the CDR3: TGTGCCGGACAGGTGATGAACACTGAAGCTTTCTTT. This gives the protein CAGQVMNTEAFF.